This paragraph covers one T cell receptor beta chain sequence. Its antigen is unidentified. The sample is drawn from a study of cytomegalovirus exposure and HLA in healthy donors. Looking at the study overall: It was reported in a later analysis that the same platform had been used for the 120 or so validation repertoires as for the roughly 670 first-cohort repertoires. Points from the study as a whole: TCR sequences were mostly rare, though some public TCRs occurred in many donors. Among TCR beta chains, those listed as cytomegalovirus-associated numbered over 150.

The CDR3 extends over 19 amino acids. Sequencing used immunoSEQ multiplex PCR; TCRdb keeps in-frame clones, though not all of them. The data hold around 140,000 clones, with about 87% observed a single time. The genes are TRBV7-5 and TRBJ1-5; the table calls TRBD1, which could not be checked here. TRBV7-5 is shown as a pseudogene. The TCR comes from a man between 18 and 35 years old in good health and CMV-seropositive. Sequenced sample: PBMCs. The CDR3 sequence is CASPQSGTGGPIKDQPQHF. CDR3 DNA sequence: TGTGCCAGCCCCCAGAGCGGGACAGGGGGCCCCATTAAGGATCAGCCCCAGCATTTT.